The 17 T cell receptor beta chains given below trace back to one sample, sequenced in a study of graft-versus-host responses after intestinal transplantation. These receptors' targets are unknown. TCRdb's table, derived via immunoSEQ multiplex PCR, lists solely in-frame clones and lacks some. The sample yields fewer than 130,000 clones, 93% seen once. The sequences come from unstimulated CD8+ T cells sorted from spleen or lymph node cells, collected before intestinal transplant. The receptors shown here come from a human donor who received an intestinal transplant.

The chain links TRBV7-9 to TRBJ2-7, with unresolved D. Germline CDR1 reads SEHNR; CDR2 reads FQNEAQ (reference sequence). The CDR3 covers 13 residues. V dropped 1 base and J dropped 5 bases, with 9 bases sitting between them. The CDR3 loop is CASSLEGLHEQYF. DNA of the CDR3: TGTGCCAGCAGCTTAGAAGGCCTTCACGAGCAGTACTTC.

V is TRBV27 and J is TRBJ2-7; possibly TRBD2 for D (6 bases). Trimming left V 0 bases short and J 0 bases short, with 15 bases between. Germline assignment: CDR1 MNHEY and CDR2 SMNVEV (reference sequence). This CDR3 has 17 amino acids. In DNA, the CDR3 is TGTGCCAGCAGTTTATCGTCGGAGGGGCCCAGCTCCTACGAGCAGTACTTC. As protein: CASSLSSEGPSSYEQYF.

The chain joins TRBV30 to TRBJ1-3; no reliable D call. This CDR3 has 17 residues. V shed 5 bases and J shed 1 base, with 21 bases lying between them. Germline assignment: CDR1 GTSNPN and CDR2 SVGIG (reference sequence). CDR3 sequence reads: CAWCNEGIRASGNTIYF. CDR3 sequence (DNA): TGTGCCTGGTGTAACGAAGGGATAAGAGCATCTGGAAACACCATATATTTT.

The V and J genes are TRBV6-5 and TRBJ2-5; D unresolved. Germline CDR1 reads MNHEY; CDR2 reads SVGAGI. There are 13 residues in the CDR3. The V end lost 6 bases, the J end lost 1 base, and 9 bases lay between the germline ends. The CDR3 coding sequence is TGTGCCAGCAGCCCCGTGCCCCAAGAGACCCAGTACTTC. It is translated as CASSPVPQETQYF.

The rearrangement links TRBV29-1 to TRBJ2-7; D possibly corresponds to TRBD1 (7 bases). Germline V lookup: CDR1 SQVTM, CDR2 ANQGSEA. The CDR3 has 14 amino acids. Between the trimmed V and J ends, which lost 4 bases and 2 bases, there was a span of 15 bases. CDR3 region: CSVVIAGGTYEQYF. The CDR3 DNA follows: TGCAGCGTTGTAATAGCAGGGGGGACCTACGAGCAGTACTTC.

The chain combines TRBV19 with TRBJ2-5; 8 bases match TRBD1. The CDR3 extends over 15 amino acids. The V gene's germline CDR1 is LNHDA and CDR2 SQIVND (reference sequence). Germline trimming cut 10 bases from V and 4 bases from J; bases unmatched to any gene: 14. The CDR3 loop reads CATKGFGQGGETQYF. The CDR3 region has the DNA TGTGCCACCAAGGGCTTTGGACAGGGTGGAGAGACCCAGTACTTC.

The chain employs TRBV13 and TRBJ2-7; possibly TRBD1 or TRBD2 for D (5 bases each). CDR3 length: 14 residues. V shed 0 bases and J shed 4 bases, with 10 bases lying between them. CDR1 PRHDT and CDR2 FYEKMQ come from the germline V gene (reference sequence). The CDR3, as DNA: TGTGCCAGCAGCTTAGGACGGGACGATTACGAGCAGTACTTC. The encoded protein is CASSLGRDDYEQYF.

This chain uses TRBV11-2 with TRBJ2-5; D call uncertain. There are 15 residues in the CDR3. V lost 4 bases, J lost 1 base, and 13 bases lay in between. In germline, CDR1 is SGHAT, CDR2 FQNNGV. CDR3: CASSYVDKTQETQYF. The CDR3 DNA sequence: TGTGCCAGCAGCTACGTCGACAAGACCCAAGAGACCCAGTACTTC. Together with reference TRBV11-2 and TRBJ2-5, the CDR3 gives the full variable domain: EAGVAQSPRYKIIEKRQSVAFWCNPISGHATLYWYQQILGQGPKLLIQFQNNGVVDDSQLPKDRFSAERLKGVDSTLKIQPAKLEDSAVYLCASSYVDKTQETQYFGPGTRLLVL.

V usage is TRBV19 and J usage is TRBJ2-1; perhaps TRBD2 as D (6 bases). This CDR3 is 13 amino acids long. CDR1 is LNHDA, CDR2 SQIVND, per germline (reference sequence). Trimming took off 10 bases at V and 0 bases at J, with 10 bases between the two ends. The CDR3 region is CATKEGSYNEQFF. The CDR3 DNA sequence: TGTGCCACAAAGGAGGGCTCCTACAATGAGCAGTTCTTC.

The J gene is TRBJ2-2, the V gene TRBV6-1, with 7 bases identical to TRBD1. The junction had 1 base not matched to a gene; V was cut back by 5 bases and J by 1 base. The CDR3 runs to 14 residues. CDR1 MNHNS and CDR2 SASEGT come from the germline V gene. The CDR3 region is CASSNRGNTGELFF. Here the CDR3 DNA reads TGTGCCAGCAGTAACAGGGGGAACACCGGGGAGCTGTTTTTT.

This chain connects TRBV11-2 to TRBJ1-2, with 8 bases aligning to TRBD1. The V and J ends lost 5 bases and 4 bases, in that order; junction bases with no gene match: 6. This CDR3 is built from 14 residues. Germline CDR1 SGHAT, CDR2 FQNNGV. CDR3 nucleotides: TGTGCCAGCAGCCTTACAGGGGGGACCTATGGCTACACCTTC. Its translation is CASSLTGGTYGYTF. Based on the CDR3 plus reference TRBV11-2 and TRBJ1-2, the full variable domain is EAGVAQSPRYKIIEKRQSVAFWCNPISGHATLYWYQQILGQGPKLLIQFQNNGVVDDSQLPKDRFSAERLKGVDSTLKIQPAKLEDSAVYLCASSLTGGTYGYTFGSGTRLTVV.

This clone was counted a few times. In nucleotides, the CDR3 is TGTGCCAGCAGTTACAGCGGGTACTCCTACGAGCAGTACTTC. Its translation: CASSYSGYSYEQYF. The chain is built from TRBV28 and TRBJ2-7, with D perhaps TRBD2 (6 bases). V was cut by 4 bases and J by 0 bases, with 10 bases left in between. The CDR3 totals 14 residues. CDR1 and CDR2 (germline): MDHEN, SYDVKM.

This chain connects TRBV10-2 to TRBJ2-7; 8 positions match TRBD2. This CDR3 region has 14 residues. Unmatched junction bases numbered 5, after V lost 4 bases and J lost 3 bases. Germline CDR1 and CDR2: WSHSY and SAAADI. The CDR3 region has the DNA TGCGCCAGCAGTGCGCAGCGGGAGCGCTACGAGCAGTACTTC. This gives the protein CASSAQRERYEQYF.

The chain joins TRBV19 to TRBJ1-5; the D is unclear. CDR1 and CDR2 (germline): LNHDA, SQIVND (reference sequence). This CDR3 is 14 amino acids long. V lost 3 bases, J lost 5 bases, and 11 bases lay in between. CDR3 loop: CASSMNNQDQPQHF. Here the CDR3 DNA reads TGTGCCAGTAGTATGAACAATCAGGATCAGCCCCAGCATTTT.

V and J are TRBV16 and TRBJ2-1; tentative D call: TRBD2 (5 bases). From germline, CDR1 is KGHSY and CDR2 FQNENV. The CDR3 contains 18 residues. Trimming shortened V by 1 base and J by 2 bases, and 18 bases separated the two germline ends. CDR3 DNA sequence: TGTGCCAGCAGCCAATTCGGGGTCCGAGAGGGCCCCTACAATGAGCAGTTCTTC. As protein: CASSQFGVREGPYNEQFF.

CDR3 coding DNA: TGTGCCAGCAGCTTGGCGGCAGCCTCCTACGAGCAGTACTTC. It specifies CASSLAAASYEQYF. The chain links TRBV5-6 to TRBJ2-7; D unclear. Germline CDR1 reads SGHDT; CDR2 reads YYEEEE. This CDR3 is 14 amino acids long. V was cut by 0 bases and J by 0 bases, with 7 bases left in between.

The chain couples TRBV5-1 to TRBJ2-2; TRBD2 might be the D (6 bases). In germline, CDR1 is SGHRS, CDR2 YFSETQ. CDR3 size: 15 residues. V lost 5 bases, J lost 4 bases, and 15 bases lay in between. CDR3 nucleotides: TGCGCCAGCAGTCATGTAGCGGACCTCACCGGGGAGCTGTTTTTT. This codes for CASSHVADLTGELFF.